The 27 T cell receptor beta chains below were found in one sample sequenced in a study of Ad26.COV2.S vaccination and SARS-CoV-2 variants. Treatment defined: roughly 20 received Ad26.COV2.S at low or high dose, single or two shots; roughly 5 received placebo; per-sample allocation not given. On day 63 after the first injection, vaccine and placebo recipients gave samples. Produced via immunoSEQ multiplex PCR; TCRdb's table is partial and in-frame only. The table has around 450,000 clones, roughly 89% seen once; the top ten hold approximately 2.5%. The material sequenced was peripheral blood, taken in a trial of Ad26.COV2.S vaccine versus placebo. The receptor source for this set is a person between 18 and 65 years old who received the Ad26.COV2.S COVID-19 vaccine or a placebo.

V usage is TRBV21-1 and J usage is TRBJ1-1. TRBV21-1 is labeled a pseudogene. The CDR3 consists of 17 residues. The CDR3, as DNA: TGTGCCAGCAGCAAAGGTAAAAGGGAGGGAATGAACACTGAAGCTTTCTTT. The encoded protein is CASSKGKREGMNTEAFF.

The V gene is TRBV24-1, the J gene TRBJ2-5, with TRBD2 matching 13 bases. The CDR3 contains 17 residues. V lost 9 bases to trimming and J lost 2 bases; unmatched junction nucleotides: 11. Germline V gene sequence: CDR1 KGHDR, CDR2 SFDVKD. CDR3 protein: CATGVRPGLAGQETQYF. Here the CDR3 DNA reads TGTGCCACCGGTGTCCGGCCGGGACTAGCGGGACAAGAGACCCAGTACTTC.

The rearrangement joins TRBV18 to TRBJ1-2, with D hard to call. The length of the CDR3 is 14 residues. Germline V gene sequence: CDR1 KGHSH, CDR2 LQKENI. V was cut by 2 bases and J by 7 bases, with 14 bases left in between. The CDR3 protein is CASSPSDEGGGYTF. The CDR3 DNA reads TGTGCCAGCTCACCATCGGATGAGGGTGGTGGCTACACCTTC.

This clone was recorded only once. The rearrangement joins TRBV9 to TRBJ2-7, with TRBD1 as a possible D gene (5 bases). Deletions cut 3 bases from V and 1 base from J, with 8 bases between. Germline CDR1 reads SGDLS; CDR2 reads YYNGEE. The length of the CDR3 is 13 residues. CDR3 DNA: TGTGCCAGCAGCGAGCGACAGTCCTACGAGCAGTACTTC. Amino acid sequence: CASSERQSYEQYF.

The chain has TRBV6-2 or TRBV6-3 and TRBJ2-2; D uncertain. Germline V gives CDR1 MNHEY, CDR2 SVGEGT. The V gene lost 2 bases and the J gene lost 10 bases, with 8 bases spanning the gap. The CDR3 is 12 residues long. As DNA, the CDR3 is TGTGCCAGCAGTTACCCCTCGGTGGAGCTGTTTTTT. Its translation is CASSYPSVELFF.

The chain has TRBV5-8 and TRBJ1-2; TRBD1 aligns across 7 bases. In germline, CDR1 is SGHTS, CDR2 YDEGEE. The CDR3 is 14 residues long. With V trimmed by 6 bases and J by 11 bases, 16 bases remained unmatched. CDR3 sequence reads: CASTPRAGGAPYTF. CDR3 bases: TGTGCCAGCACCCCGCGGGCAGGGGGAGCCCCATACACCTTC.

The V gene is TRBV9, the J gene TRBJ1-3; D unresolved. CDR1 and CDR2 from the germline V gene are SGDLS and YYNGEE. The CDR3 length is 14 residues. Trimming took 3 bases from V and 0 from J, leaving 7 bases between them. CDR3 in DNA: TGTGCCAGCAGCGCCTTCGGCTCTGGAAACACCATATATTTT. It codes for CASSAFGSGNTIYF.

This clone was seen more than once but under ten times. This rearrangement joins TRBV4-3 to TRBJ1-5; D unclear. The CDR3 has 13 amino acids. Germline loops: CDR1 LGHNA, CDR2 YSLEER. V lost 0 bases, J lost 5 bases, and 5 bases lay in between. The CDR3 DNA sequence: TGCGCCAGCAGCCAAGACGGACATCAGCCCCAGCATTTT. It is translated as CASSQDGHQPQHF.

A few counts support this clone. The rearrangement links TRBV2 to TRBJ1-2; 7 bases agree with TRBD1. This CDR3 has 16 residues. Germline loops: CDR1 SNHLY, CDR2 FYNNEI. V gave up 4 bases and J gave up 4 bases; unmatched junction bases: 12. Written as DNA, the CDR3 is TGTGCCAGCAGTGGTGGGTTGAGAACAGGGGTCTATGGCTACACCTTC. Translation: CASSGGLRTGVYGYTF.

The chain is built from TRBV7-2 and TRBJ2-7, with D unresolved. The V and J ends lost 3 bases and 7 bases respectively, with 13 bases between them. The CDR3 contains 13 residues. CDR1 is SGHTA and CDR2 is FQGNSA in the germline V gene. The CDR3 loop is CASSFSAAAEQYV. The CDR3 region has the DNA TGTGCCAGCAGCTTTTCTGCGGCAGCTGAGCAGTACGTC.

The rearrangement links TRBV2 to TRBJ2-3; the match to TRBD1 covers 7 bases. Trimming removed 4 bases from V and 4 bases from J; junction bases left unmatched: 11. Germline values: CDR1 SNHLY, CDR2 FYNNEI. The CDR3 contains 16 residues. The CDR3 region has the DNA TGTGCCAGCAGTGGGGGACAGCTAGCCGAAGCAGATACGCAGTATTTT. Translating it yields CASSGGQLAEADTQYF.

The chain recombines TRBV5-1 with TRBJ1-1, with 7 bases matching TRBD1. Trimming removed 0 bases from V and 3 bases from J; junction bases left unmatched: 2. From germline, CDR1 is SGHRS and CDR2 YFSETQ. CDR3 length: 14 amino acids. The CDR3 loop is CASSLGQGHTEAFF. CDR3 nucleotide sequence: TGCGCCAGCAGCTTGGGACAGGGTCACACTGAAGCTTTCTTT.

This chain connects TRBV5-4 to TRBJ2-7, with 11 bases fitting TRBD2. Germline V gene lookup returns CDR1 SGHNT and CDR2 YYREEE (reference sequence). This CDR3 contains 16 residues. The trim removed 1 base at V and 7 bases at J, leaving 10 bases unmatched. CDR3 in amino acids: CASSLRVTSGGLEQYF. CDR3 DNA: TGTGCCAGCAGCTTGCGGGTTACTAGCGGGGGATTAGAGCAGTACTTC.

The chain combines TRBV2 with TRBJ2-6; D is unclear. Germline values: CDR1 SNHLY, CDR2 FYNNEI. V was shortened by 2 bases and J by 0 bases, with 8 bases between the two germline ends. The CDR3 covers 16 residues. In nucleotides, the CDR3 is TGTGCCAGCAGTGAACCGCCAGCCTCTGGGGCCAACGTCCTGACTTTC. Translating it yields CASSEPPASGANVLTF.

This clone was detected only once. The chain uses TRBV14 and TRBJ2-7; tentative D call: TRBD1 (5 bases). V lost 4 bases, J lost 2 bases, and 12 bases lay in between. There are 14 residues in the CDR3. CDR1 is SGHDN and CDR2 is FVKESK in the germline V gene. The chain's CDR3 is CASSPQGYTYEQYF. CDR3 sequence (DNA): TGTGCCAGCAGCCCGCAGGGTTATACCTACGAGCAGTACTTC.

The chain recombines TRBV7-9 with TRBJ1-1, with a possible D match to TRBD1 (6 bases). Between the trimmed V and J ends, which lost 0 bases and 0 bases, there was a span of 11 bases. The CDR3 is made up of 16 amino acids. CDR1 is SEHNR and CDR2 is FQNEAQ in the germline V gene (reference sequence). In DNA form, the CDR3 reads TGTGCCAGCAGCTTAGCGACCGGGACAATGAACACTGAAGCTTTCTTT. Its protein is CASSLATGTMNTEAFF.

This clone has a single count. The chain employs TRBV5-1 and TRBJ2-3; TRBD1 matches 7 bases. The CDR3 is made up of 15 amino acids. Germline V lookup: CDR1 SGHRS, CDR2 YFSETQ. Germline trimming cut 5 bases from V and 3 bases from J; bases unmatched to any gene: 9. CDR3 residues: CASSYDRATTDTQYF. Here the CDR3 DNA reads TGCGCCAGCAGTTACGACAGGGCGACGACAGATACGCAGTATTTT.

CDR3: CASSLDSVVGELFF. The DNA for the CDR3 is TGTGCCAGCAGCTTGGACAGTGTAGTCGGGGAGCTGTTTTTT. The J gene is TRBJ2-2, the V gene TRBV5-4; D unresolved. V lost 0 bases and J lost 7, with 10 bases in between. The CDR3 consists of 14 residues. Germline V gene lookup returns CDR1 SGHNT and CDR2 YYREEE (reference sequence).

The chain combines TRBV18 with TRBJ1-2; a weak D match, TRBD1 (5 bases). V lost 2 bases and J lost 0, with 10 bases in between. Germline CDR1 and CDR2: KGHSH and LQKENI. The CDR3 is made up of 15 amino acids. DNA for the CDR3: TGTGCCAGCTCACCATTAGACAGCCCTAACTATGGCTACACCTTC. It codes for CASSPLDSPNYGYTF.

V and J are TRBV11-2 and TRBJ2-3, with a weak D call TRBD1 (6 bases). Germline V gene sequence: CDR1 SGHAT, CDR2 FQNNGV. CDR3 size: 15 residues. V lost 3 bases to trimming and J lost 5 bases, with 15 bases between them. The CDR3 spells CASSFSAEGVDTQYF. CDR3 nucleotide sequence: TGTGCCAGCAGCTTCTCAGCAGAGGGGGTAGATACGCAGTATTTT.

The genes are TRBV27 and TRBJ1-2; TRBD1 is a possible D gene (5 bases). With 5 bases removed from V and 4 bases from J, the gap between germline ends came to 14 bases. This CDR3 spans 14 amino acids. CDR1 MNHEY and CDR2 SMNVEV come from the germline V gene (reference sequence). The CDR3 protein is CASSTRVQGYGYTF. The CDR3 coding sequence is TGTGCCAGCAGTACCAGGGTTCAAGGCTATGGCTACACCTTC.

Note on this clone: One junction end disagrees with the germline gene, perhaps due to a read error. The chain combines TRBV4-3 with TRBJ1-3; no firm D call. The CDR3 extends over 16 amino acids. Germline assignment: CDR1 LGHNA and CDR2 YSLEER. For the CDR3, the DNA is TGCGCCAGCAGCGAAGAACGGCTTAACTCTGGAAACACCATATATTTT. Its protein product is CASSEERLNSGNTIYF.

This chain joins TRBV4-2 and TRBJ2-5; 8 positions agree with TRBD1. V was pared by 2 bases and J by 4 bases, with 0 bases of the junction left unmatched. The CDR3 sequence is 13 residues long. Germline CDR1 LGHNA, CDR2 YNFKEQ. For the CDR3, the DNA is TGTGCCAGCAGCCAACAGGGGGCAGAGACCCAGTACTTC. Its protein is CASSQQGAETQYF.

V and J are TRBV29-1 and TRBJ2-3; D remains unclear. The CDR3 has 13 amino acids. Germline assignment: CDR1 SQVTM and CDR2 ANQGSEA. V lost 5 bases and J 1 base, leaving 10 bases between the germline ends. This chain's CDR3 is CSVNPDRTDTQYF. CDR3 nucleotides: TGCAGCGTTAATCCTGACCGCACAGATACGCAGTATTTT.

This sequence joins TRBV15 and TRBJ2-1, with 16 nucleotides matching TRBD2. The germline V gene encodes CDR1 LNHNV and CDR2 YYDKDF (reference sequence). The J segment lost 8 bases and the V segment lost 8 bases, leaving 9 bases of the junction unmatched. This CDR3 region has 16 residues. The DNA of the CDR3 is TGTGCCACCGAATCCGGGACTAGCGGGAGGGAAGATGAGCAGTTCTTC. Its translation is CATESGTSGREDEQFF.

The chain joins TRBV5-1 to TRBJ2-2, with D perhaps matching TRBD1 (5 bases). CDR3 length: 14 residues. In germline, CDR1 is SGHRS, CDR2 YFSETQ. The V end lost 4 bases, the J end lost 1 base, and 8 bases lay between the germline ends. The CDR3 region has the DNA TGCGCCAGCAGCCCTGGACAGAACACCGGGGAGCTGTTTTTT. This gives the protein CASSPGQNTGELFF.

This chain links TRBV29-1 with TRBJ2-2; no clear D gene. With 7 bases removed from V and 3 bases from J, the gap between germline ends came to 6 bases. The CDR3 has 11 residues. Germline V gene data show CDR1 as SQVTM and CDR2 as ANQGSEA. The CDR3 sequence is CSARDTGELFF. CDR3 sequence (DNA): TGCAGCGCTCGGGACACCGGGGAGCTGTTTTTT.